These 13 T cell receptor beta chains came from one sample sequenced in a study of PD-1 blockade in classical Hodgkin lymphoma. Assay: immunoSEQ multiplex PCR; the TCRdb copy retains only in-frame clones and omits some. Among about 63,000 clones listed, about 88% were seen once. Each of the patients experienced relapse following autologous stem cell transplantation, and their brentuximab vedotin exposure differed. Sequenced here: peripheral blood mononuclear cells (PBMCs), sampled before the second cycle of nivolumab. These receptors originate from a human donor with classical Hodgkin lymphoma.

The rearrangement joins TRBV5-1 to TRBJ2-4, with 8 bases aligning to TRBD1. The CDR3 runs to 14 residues. The V gene end was trimmed by 0 bases and the J gene end by 6 bases; junction bases not matched to a gene: 2. Per the germline V gene, CDR1 is SGHRS and CDR2 is YFSETQ. The CDR3 DNA reads as TGCGCCAGCAGCTTGGGCGGACAGGGAAACATTCAGTACTTC. Its protein is CASSLGGQGNIQYF.

The chain combines TRBV4-1 with TRBJ1-1; D may be TRBD1 (5 bases). The V gene's germline CDR1 is MGHRA and CDR2 YSYEKL. V lost 2 bases, J lost 0 bases, and 7 bases lay in between. This CDR3 region has 14 residues. As DNA, the CDR3 is TGCGCCAGCAGCCAAAGACAGTTGAACACTGAAGCTTTCTTT. Translation: CASSQRQLNTEAFF.

The chain has TRBV6-6 and TRBJ1-5, with 8 bases identical to TRBD1. V was pared by 6 bases and J by 4 bases, with 11 bases of the junction left unmatched. CDR1 and CDR2 (germline): MNHNY, SVGAGI (reference sequence). The CDR3 totals 16 residues. The CDR3 spells CASSLPGQEINQPQHF. The DNA of the CDR3 is TGTGCCAGCAGCCTCCCGGGACAGGAGATTAATCAGCCCCAGCATTTT.

The V call is TRBV6-5, the J call TRBJ2-2; TRBD2 is a possible D gene (6 bases). The CDR3 extends over 13 amino acids. Between the trimmed V and J ends, which lost 0 bases and 13 bases, there was a span of 12 bases. Germline CDR1 and CDR2: MNHEY and SVGAGI. The CDR3 loop reads CASSYSTTEGLFF. The CDR3 region has the DNA TGTGCCAGCAGTTACTCGACTACGGAGGGGCTGTTTTTT.

The chain links TRBV9 to TRBJ2-7, with D hard to call. Trimming took 1 base from V and 1 from J, leaving 12 bases between them. The CDR3 sequence is 15 residues long. Germline values: CDR1 SGDLS, CDR2 YYNGEE. The CDR3 loop is CASSVTAGDSYEQYF. The CDR3 bases are TGTGCCAGCAGCGTAACCGCAGGCGATTCCTACGAGCAGTACTTC.

The chain is built from TRBV13 and TRBJ1-3; D is unresolved. The germline V and J ends were trimmed by 3 bases and 2 bases, with 5 bases remaining between them. The CDR3 is made up of 13 amino acids. Germline CDR1 PRHDT, CDR2 FYEKMQ (reference sequence). The DNA of the CDR3 is TGTGCCAGCAGCTTTGGAGCTGGAAACACCATATATTTT. This gives the protein CASSFGAGNTIYF.

The chain carries TRBV9 and TRBJ2-7; 8 bases line up with TRBD1. The CDR3 totals 15 residues. In germline, CDR1 is SGDLS, CDR2 YYNGEE. The trim removed 0 bases at V and 2 bases at J, leaving 4 bases unmatched. CDR3 protein: CASSVGGTGAYEQYF. The CDR3 DNA sequence: TGTGCCAGCAGCGTAGGTGGGACAGGAGCCTACGAGCAGTACTTC.

The rearrangement joins TRBV5-1 to TRBJ2-3; possible D gene TRBD2, 6 bases. V dropped 4 bases and J dropped 2 bases, with 11 bases sitting between them. CDR1 and CDR2 from the germline V gene are SGHRS and YFSETQ. This CDR3 is built from 14 residues. CDR3 sequence reads: CASSGRGDTDTQYF. The DNA for the CDR3 is TGCGCCAGCAGCGGGCGGGGAGACACAGATACGCAGTATTTT.

This clone was seen a few times. The V gene is TRBV7-3, the J gene TRBJ2-3, with TRBD2 matching 8 bases. The J segment lost 5 bases and the V segment lost 4 bases, leaving 8 bases of the junction unmatched. The CDR3 consists of 15 residues. CDR1 is SGHTA and CDR2 is FQGTGA in the germline V gene. The CDR3 is CASSSGAGAGDTQYF. Written as DNA, the CDR3 is TGTGCCAGCAGCTCCGGAGCGGGGGCGGGAGATACGCAGTATTTT. The whole variable domain, remainder taken from reference TRBV7-3 and TRBJ2-3, is GAGVSQTPSNKVTEKGKYVELRCDPISGHTALYWYRQSLGQGPEFLIYFQGTGAADDSGLPNDRFFAVRPEGSVSTLKIQRTERGDSAVYLCASSSGAGAGDTQYFGPGTRLTVL.

This chain connects TRBV5-1 to TRBJ2-3; 8 nucleotides line up with TRBD1. Germline CDR1 and CDR2: SGHRS and YFSETQ. The CDR3 totals 14 residues. With 4 bases clipped from V and 5 bases from J, the junction kept 6 bases outside the gene matches. The CDR3 DNA sequence: TGCGCCAGCAGCCTTGGGACAGGCAGAGATACGCAGTATTTT. Translated: CASSLGTGRDTQYF.

The chain links TRBV11-2 to TRBJ2-7; TRBD1 aligns across 8 bases. The junction had 8 bases not matched to a gene; V was cut back by 6 bases and J by 1 base. Germline V lookup: CDR1 SGHAT, CDR2 FQNNGV. This CDR3 is built from 15 residues. This CDR3 is CASRPPGTGSYEQYF. As DNA, the CDR3 is TGTGCCAGCAGACCACCCGGGACAGGATCCTACGAGCAGTACTTC.

The chain couples TRBV7-6 to TRBJ1-1; D is unclear. This CDR3 region has 15 residues. The V end lost 1 base, the J end lost 6 bases, and 15 bases lay between the germline ends. Per germline, CDR1 SGHVS and CDR2 FNYEAQ. The CDR3 region is CASSLGRERVAEAFF. CDR3 nucleotide sequence: TGTGCCAGCAGCTTAGGTCGCGAGAGGGTTGCTGAAGCTTTCTTT.

This chain uses TRBV21-1 with TRBJ1-1; the table's D call of TRBD1 was not tested on the DNA. TRBV21-1 is reported as a pseudogene. The CDR3 has 19 amino acids. The CDR3 region is CASSKATRAGTGRNTEAFF. In DNA form, the CDR3 reads TGTGCCAGCAGCAAAGCCACCAGGGCCGGGACAGGGAGGAACACTGAAGCTTTCTTT.